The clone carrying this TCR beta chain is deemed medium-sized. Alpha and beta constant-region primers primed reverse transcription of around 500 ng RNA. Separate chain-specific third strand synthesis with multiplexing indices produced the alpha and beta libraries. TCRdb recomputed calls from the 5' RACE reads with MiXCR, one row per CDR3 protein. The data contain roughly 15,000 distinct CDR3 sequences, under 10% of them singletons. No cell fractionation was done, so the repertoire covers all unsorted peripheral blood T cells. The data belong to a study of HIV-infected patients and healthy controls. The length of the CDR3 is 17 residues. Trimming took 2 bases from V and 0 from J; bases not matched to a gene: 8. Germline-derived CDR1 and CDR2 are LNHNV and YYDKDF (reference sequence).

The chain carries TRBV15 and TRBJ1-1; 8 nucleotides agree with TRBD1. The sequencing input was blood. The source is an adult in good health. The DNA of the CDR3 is TGTGCCACCAGCAGAAGGCGACAGGGGACGGTGAACACTGAAGCTTTCTTT. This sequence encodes CATSRRRQGTVNTEAFF.